This T cell receptor beta chain was captured by sequencing in a study of blood T cell repertoires in COVID-19. Study in general: The samples span acute and convalescent COVID-19 from the United States, Italy and Spain.

TCRdb's table, derived via immunoSEQ multiplex PCR, lists solely in-frame clones and lacks some. Of about 110,000 clones in the sample, about 85% were seen once. There are 15 residues in the CDR3. With 6 bases clipped from V and 5 bases from J, the junction kept 6 bases outside the gene matches. Germline CDR1 reads WNHNN; CDR2 reads SYGVQD (reference sequence). The sequenced sample consisted of peripheral blood. This sequence was found in a human donor in a cohort sampled during active COVID-19. The rearrangement links TRBV10-1 to TRBJ2-1; 11 bases align to TRBD1. The DNA of the CDR3 is TGCGCCAGCAGCGGGACAGGGGGTAAGGACAATGAGCAGTTCTTC. Its translation: CASSGTGGKDNEQFF.